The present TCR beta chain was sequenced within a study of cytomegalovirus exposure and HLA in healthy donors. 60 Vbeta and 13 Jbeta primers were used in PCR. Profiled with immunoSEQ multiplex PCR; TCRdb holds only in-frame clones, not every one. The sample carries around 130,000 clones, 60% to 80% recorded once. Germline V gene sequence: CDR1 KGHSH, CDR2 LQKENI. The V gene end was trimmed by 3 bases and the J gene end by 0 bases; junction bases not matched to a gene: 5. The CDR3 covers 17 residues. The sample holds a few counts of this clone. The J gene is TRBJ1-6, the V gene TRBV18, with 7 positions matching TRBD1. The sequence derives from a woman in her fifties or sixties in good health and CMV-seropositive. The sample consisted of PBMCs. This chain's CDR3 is CASSPRGGGSYNSPLHF. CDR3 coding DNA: TGTGCCAGCTCACCCCGAGGGGGCGGCTCCTATAATTCACCCCTCCACTTT.